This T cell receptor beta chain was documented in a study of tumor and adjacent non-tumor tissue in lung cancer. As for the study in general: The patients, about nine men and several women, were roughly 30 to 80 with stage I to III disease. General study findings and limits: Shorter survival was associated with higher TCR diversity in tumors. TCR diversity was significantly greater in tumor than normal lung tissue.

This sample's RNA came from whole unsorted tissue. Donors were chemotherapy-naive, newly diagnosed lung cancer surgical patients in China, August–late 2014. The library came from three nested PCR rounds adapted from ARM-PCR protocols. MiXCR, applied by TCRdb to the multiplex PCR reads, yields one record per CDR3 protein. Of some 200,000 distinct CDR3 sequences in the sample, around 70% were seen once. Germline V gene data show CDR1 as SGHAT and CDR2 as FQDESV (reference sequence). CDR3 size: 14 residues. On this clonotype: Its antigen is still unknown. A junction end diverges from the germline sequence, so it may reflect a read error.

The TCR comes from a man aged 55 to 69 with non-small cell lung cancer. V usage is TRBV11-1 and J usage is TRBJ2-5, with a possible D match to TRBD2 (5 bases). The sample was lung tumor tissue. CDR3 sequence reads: CASSSTGLGETQCF. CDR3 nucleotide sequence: TGTGCCAGCAGCTCTACGGGTCTGGGAGAGACCCAGTGCTTC.